This T cell receptor (beta chain) emerged from a study of cytomegalovirus exposure and HLA in healthy donors. Overall study context: Approximately 85 million unique TCRs from HLA-typed donors made up an early data release.

This CDR3 is built from 15 residues. Per germline, CDR1 SGHDT and CDR2 YYEEEE. Trimming removed 2 bases from V and 3 bases from J; junction bases left unmatched: 4. The PCR employed 60 Vbeta primers together with 13 Jbeta primers. Data came from immunoSEQ multiplex PCR; TCRdb stores just in-frame clones and leaves some out. The table lists around 100,000 clones, roughly 70% of them singletons. This rearrangement joins TRBV5-6 to TRBJ2-3, with TRBD2 identical over 9 bases. The TCR was taken from a middle-aged man in good health and CMV-seropositive. Sequenced sample: PBMCs. The CDR3 loop is CASSFGSGSTDTQYF. DNA for the CDR3: TGTGCCAGCAGCTTCGGTAGCGGGAGTACAGATACGCAGTATTTT.